This record covers a single TCR beta chain. Antigen unknown. This record comes from a study of cytomegalovirus exposure and HLA in healthy donors. This CDR3 is built from 18 residues. V was pared by 5 bases and J by 1 base, with 23 bases between. Germline CDR1 and CDR2: SGHVS and FNYEAQ. Study-level results: Relative to equally common others, HLA-associated TCR beta chains showed greater clonal expansion in a later analysis. A later analysis by the authors found several of the most significant clusters apparently linked to common viral pathogens.

It was with 60 Vbeta and 13 Jbeta primers that the PCR ran. Assay used: immunoSEQ multiplex PCR; TCRdb lists only in-frame clones, some missing. The sample includes 150,000 to 200,000 clones, roughly 88% of them seen just once. This receptor was taken from a young woman in good health and CMV-seronegative. V gene TRBV7-6 combines with J gene TRBJ1-1; D remains ambiguous. Sequenced material: PBMCs. The CDR3 reads CASSLTYRTGLPNTEAFF. The CDR3, as DNA: TGTGCCAGCAGCCTAACGTATAGAACGGGATTACCGAACACTGAAGCTTTCTTT.